This record looks at one T cell receptor (beta chain) sequence and its context. Trimming stripped 4 bases from V and 0 bases from J, with 20 bases between. The CDR3 loop spans 17 amino acids. Germline lookup yields CDR1 SGHNT and CDR2 YYREEE (reference sequence). Data came from immunoSEQ multiplex PCR; TCRdb stores just in-frame clones and leaves some out. The repertoire holds 100,000 or so clones, with roughly 90% as singletons. This record comes from a study of OX40 agonist ivuxolimab in advanced cancers. Study-wide background: Dose-escalation subjects each had hepatocellular carcinoma, melanoma, renal cell or head and neck cancer. It was permissible to have had prior anti-PD-1, anti-PD-L1 or anti-CTLA-4 therapy, and approximately 41% had some.

V usage is TRBV5-4 and J usage is TRBJ2-7; D not resolved. The sequences come from CD4+ or CD8+ T cells sorted from blood, collected in a trial of the OX40 agonist ivuxolimab. The clonotype originates from an adult with an advanced solid tumor such as melanoma, head and neck, liver or kidney cancer. This chain's CDR3 is CASSPGRTVMLSYEQYF. Written as DNA, the CDR3 is TGTGCCAGCAGCCCGGGTCGTACAGTCATGCTCTCCTACGAGCAGTACTTC.